The sequence of this TCR beta chain was determined in a study of shared clonotypes between healthy human individuals. The CDR3 length is 14 residues. The germline V gene has CDR1 ENHRY and CDR2 SYGVKD. V was trimmed by 2 bases and J by 8 bases, leaving 15 bases between them. The protocol was immunoSEQ multiplex PCR, while the TCRdb copy is restricted to in-frame clones and leaves out a portion. The table lists about 2.4 million clones, approximately 94% of them singletons. The sample was naive CD4+ T cells sorted from blood. Regarding subset: CD45RA+ positively selected. V and J are TRBV10-3 and TRBJ1-2; D possibly corresponds to TRBD1 (5 bases). The origin of this receptor is a man aged 18 to 29 in good health. The CDR3 bases are TGTGCCATCAGTGAGGGGGGGAGCTTCGTCGGCTACACCTTC. Translated, it gives CAISEGGSFVGYTF.